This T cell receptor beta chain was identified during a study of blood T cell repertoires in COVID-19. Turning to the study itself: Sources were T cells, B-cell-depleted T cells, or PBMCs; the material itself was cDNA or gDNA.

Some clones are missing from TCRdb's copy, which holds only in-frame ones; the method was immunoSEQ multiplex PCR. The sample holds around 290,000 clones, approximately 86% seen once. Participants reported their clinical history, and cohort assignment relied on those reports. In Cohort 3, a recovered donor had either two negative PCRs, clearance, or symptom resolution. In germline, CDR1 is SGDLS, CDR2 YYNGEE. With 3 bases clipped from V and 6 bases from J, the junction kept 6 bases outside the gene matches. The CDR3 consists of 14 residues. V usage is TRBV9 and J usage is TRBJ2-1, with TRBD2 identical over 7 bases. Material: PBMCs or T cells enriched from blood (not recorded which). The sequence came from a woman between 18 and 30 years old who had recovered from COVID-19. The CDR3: CASSAAGRINEQFF. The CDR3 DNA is TGTGCCAGCAGCGCAGCGGGACGGATCAATGAGCAGTTCTTC.